The sequence of this TCR beta chain was determined in a study of shared clonotypes between healthy human individuals. About this clone itself: Within the sample, other DNA sequences also encode this same CDR3.

CDR1 and CDR2 from the germline V gene are SGHAT and FQNNGV. This CDR3 comprises 12 residues. Trimming removed 1 base at V and 7 bases at J, with 5 bases between. A deep-level run was used for the assay. Assay used: immunoSEQ multiplex PCR; TCRdb lists only in-frame clones, some missing. The sample has around 2,000,000 clones; 90% to 95% are singletons. CD8 cells classed as naive were CD45RO-negative and positively selected for CCR7, excluding terminally differentiated effector memory CD45RA+ cells. Specimen: naive CD8+ T cells from PBMCs. The sequence was obtained from a young man in good health. Some clones in this sample may be carry-over from other donors' samples. The rearrangement uses TRBV11-2 and TRBJ2-1; D gene ambiguous. DNA for the CDR3: TGTGCCAGCAGCTTAGGTCTTAATGAGCAGTTCTTC. Its translation is CASSLGLNEQFF.